The next 26 T cell receptor beta chains were all read from a single sample in a study of spatial heterogeneity in lung cancer. This sample's time point: sample taken at primary tumor resection. Without sorting, whole RNA was sequenced from tumor, nontumor lung or frozen PBMC. TCRdb passed the 5' RACE reads through MiXCR, listing each CDR3 protein once. This table holds about 1,100 distinct CDR3 sequences, less than 60% found once. The specimen comprised PBMCs, sampled at surgery. The receptors were gathered from a male donor with early-stage non-small cell lung cancer.

Turning to this clonotype: This beta chain lies outside the target of a library built for alpha chains; its clone size means little. The chain couples TRBV27 to TRBJ2-7; 8 nucleotides match TRBD1. CDR3 length: 13 amino acids. Per germline, CDR1 MNHEY and CDR2 SMNVEV (reference sequence). J was trimmed by 4 bases and V by 10 bases; bases with no gene match: 9. CDR3 residues: CATQSGQGYEQYF. CDR3 nucleotides: TGTGCCACCCAGTCCGGACAGGGTTACGAGCAGTACTTC.

In its sample, this clonotype is large. With the library built for alpha chains, this beta chain is off target and its frequency is not meaningful. The CDR3 loop is CASSLEFLSSYNEQFF. The CDR3, as DNA: TGTGCCAGCAGTCTGGAGTTCCTTAGCTCCTACAATGAGCAGTTCTTC. The rearrangement links TRBV28 to TRBJ2-1; D is undetermined. The germline CDR1 and CDR2 sequences are MDHEN and SYDVKM. Trimming shortened V by 5 bases and J by 0 bases, and 14 bases separated the two germline ends. The CDR3 has 16 residues.

In its sample, this clonotype was seen a few times. Because this beta chain is a stray read in a library intended to capture alpha chains, its abundance should not be given much weight. The chain carries TRBV29-1 and TRBJ2-3; TRBD2 matches at 7 bases. V shed 0 bases and J 1 base; nucleotides not matched to a gene: 1. Germline assignment: CDR1 SQVTM and CDR2 ANQGSEA. CDR3 length: 14 residues. CDR3 sequence reads: CSVEDRGGTDTQYF. The CDR3 nucleotides are TGCAGCGTTGAAGATCGGGGGGGCACAGATACGCAGTATTTT.

To note about this clonotype: This beta chain is a stray sequence in a library constructed for alpha chains; its clone size is not meaningful. CDR3 in amino acids: CASSADRSYNEQFF. CDR3 in DNA: TGTGCCAGTAGTGCGGACAGATCCTACAATGAGCAGTTCTTC. This chain joins TRBV19 and TRBJ2-1; possible D gene TRBD1, 6 bases. This CDR3 region has 14 residues. Trimming removed 5 bases at V and 1 base at J, with 9 bases between. Germline lookup yields CDR1 LNHDA and CDR2 SQIVND (reference sequence). The complete variable domain, with remaining parts taken from reference TRBV19 and TRBJ2-1, reads DGGITQSPKYLFRKEGQNVTLSCEQNLNHDAMYWYRQDPGQGLRLIYYSQIVNDFQKGDIAEGYSVSREKKESFPLTVTSAQKNPTAFYLCASSADRSYNEQFFGPGTRLTVL.

This clonotype has a handful of counts. This beta chain is off target for a library built for alpha chains, so its abundance means little. The chain recombines TRBV15 with TRBJ2-1; D remains unclear. Germline assignment: CDR1 LNHNV and CDR2 YYDKDF (reference sequence). V lost 10 bases and J lost 0, with 10 bases in between. The CDR3 spans 13 residues. DNA for the CDR3: TGTGCCAAAACCGATAGCTCCTACAATGAGCAGTTCTTC. It translates to CAKTDSSYNEQFF. The full variable domain, its missing parts supplied by reference TRBV15 and TRBJ2-1, is DAMVIQNPRYQVTQFGKPVTLSCSQTLNHNVMYWYQQKSSQAPKLLFHYYDKDFNNEADTPDNFQSRRPNTSFCFLDIRSPGLGDTAMYLCAKTDSSYNEQFFGPGTRLTVL.

In regard to this clonotype: The library was designed around alpha chains, so this beta chain is a stray read whose abundance carries little weight. The chain employs TRBV5-5 and TRBJ2-3; D is perhaps TRBD2 (6 bases). V was cut by 0 bases and J by 3 bases, with 11 bases left in between. This CDR3 contains 15 residues. Germline V CDR1 and CDR2: SGHKS, YYEKEE (reference sequence). This chain's CDR3 is CASSLGLGSTDTQYF. The CDR3 nucleotides are TGTGCCAGCAGCTTGGGGCTCGGGAGTACAGATACGCAGTATTTT. Combining the CDR3 with reference TRBV5-5 and TRBJ2-3 gives the whole variable domain DAGVTQSPTHLIKTRGQQVTLRCSPISGHKSVSWYQQVLGQGPQFIFQYYEKEERGRGNFPDRFSARQFPNYSSELNVNALLLGDSALYLCASSLGLGSTDTQYFGPGTRLTVL.

This clonotype was detected a few times. The library was built for alpha chains, so this beta chain is an off-target read and its size means little. The chain links TRBV10-3 to TRBJ2-1; no firm D call. CDR1 is ENHRY, CDR2 SYGVKD, per germline. With 3 bases removed from V and 5 bases from J, the gap between germline ends came to 17 bases. The length of the CDR3 is 16 residues. The CDR3 sequence is CAISDLLVHHNNEQFF. The CDR3 DNA is TGTGCCATCAGTGACCTCCTAGTCCATCATAACAATGAGCAGTTCTTC.

This clonotype was picked up a small number of times. Since the library was made to target alpha chains, this beta chain is a stray read and its abundance is not meaningful. The chain uses TRBV4-2 and TRBJ2-1; possible D gene TRBD1, 5 bases. V gave up 1 base and J gave up 1 base, with 8 bases separating them. Germline lookup yields CDR1 LGHNA and CDR2 YNFKEQ. The CDR3 consists of 15 residues. CDR3 sequence (DNA): TGTGCCAGCAGCCAAGCCCCAGGGTCCTACAATGAGCAGTTCTTC. This sequence encodes CASSQAPGSYNEQFF.

Comment on this clonotype: The junction departs from the called germline gene at one end, perhaps through a read error. This beta chain was picked up by a library intended for alpha chains and is off target, so its count carries little meaning. The chain has TRBV15 and TRBJ1-5; the D is unclear. Germline V CDR1 and CDR2: LNHNV, YYDKDF (reference sequence). The CDR3 covers 14 residues. The CDR3 region is CVTSTRRGNQPQHF. The CDR3 coding sequence is TGTGTCACCAGCACCCGCAGAGGCAATCAGCCCCAGCATTTT.

Turning to this clonotype: Little can be read into the size of this beta chain, an off-target read in a library designed for alpha chains. The chain recombines TRBV11-3 with TRBJ2-5, with TRBD2 matching over 7 bases. Per germline, CDR1 SGHNT and CDR2 YENEEA. The CDR3 has 16 residues. V was pared by 2 bases and J by 0 bases, with 6 bases of the junction left unmatched. CDR3 DNA sequence: TGTGCCAGCAGCTTAATTGGCGGGGGACACCAAGAGACCCAGTACTTC. It is translated as CASSLIGGGHQETQYF.

With regard to this clonotype: This beta chain slipped into a library made for alpha chains as a stray read, so its size is not meaningful. V usage is TRBV11-2 and J usage is TRBJ2-1; D is perhaps TRBD1 (5 bases). CDR1 SGHAT and CDR2 FQNNGV come from the germline V gene. The length of the CDR3 is 15 residues. Trimming took 4 bases from V and 2 from J, leaving 12 bases between them. The DNA for the CDR3 is TGTGCCAGCAGCTCCGGACACCATGCCTACAATGAGCAGTTCTTC. This sequence encodes CASSSGHHAYNEQFF.

The table lists this clonotype with a few counts. This beta chain is an unintended read in a library built for alpha chains; its size means little. This chain joins TRBV7-8 and TRBJ1-2, with no clear D. The CDR3 sequence is 16 residues long. Between the trimmed V and J ends, which lost 2 bases and 4 bases, there was a span of 17 bases. Germline lookup yields CDR1 SGHVS and CDR2 FQNEAQ. The CDR3, as DNA: TGTGCCAGCAGCTTATTACTCGGACCGATCGTCTATGGCTACACCTTC. Residues: CASSLLLGPIVYGYTF.

To note about this clonotype: This beta chain appears as a stray read in a library generated for alpha chains; its size is not informative. The rearrangement uses TRBV27 and TRBJ2-7; D may be TRBD1 (6 bases). Deletions cut 5 bases from V and 3 bases from J, with 11 bases between. CDR1 is MNHEY, CDR2 SMNVEV, per germline (reference sequence). The CDR3 contains 13 residues. This chain's CDR3 is CASSTGTIYEQYF. CDR3 nucleotide sequence: TGTGCCAGCAGTACGGGGACAATCTACGAGCAGTACTTC.

This clonotype has only a few counts. The library was designed around alpha chains, so this beta chain is a stray read whose abundance carries little weight. The chain employs TRBV7-6 and TRBJ2-5, with a tentative D call TRBD2 (6 bases). Germline values: CDR1 SGHVS, CDR2 FNYEAQ. The CDR3 spans 13 residues. Trimming stripped 5 bases from V and 4 bases from J, with 11 bases between. The CDR3 is CASSRGTVETQYF. The DNA for the CDR3 is TGTGCCAGCAGCCGCGGGACTGTAGAGACCCAGTACTTC.

Of note for this clonotype: This beta chain is off target for a library built for alpha chains, so its abundance means little. The chain employs TRBV11-2 and TRBJ1-2, with a possible D match to TRBD1 (6 bases). Trimming cost V 5 bases and J 4 bases, with 17 bases left between them. The CDR3 extends over 15 amino acids. Germline V gene lookup returns CDR1 SGHAT and CDR2 FQNNGV. This CDR3 reads CASSITRDTLYGYTF. In nucleotides, the CDR3 is TGTGCCAGCAGCATAACCCGGGACACCCTCTATGGCTACACCTTC.

By its share, this clonotype is hyperexpanded. This beta chain turned up in a library designed for alpha chains; as an off-target read, its abundance says little. V is TRBV4-2 and J is TRBJ2-5; TRBD2 agrees at 7 bases. The CDR3 sequence is 17 residues long. The trim removed 1 base at V and 1 base at J, leaving 9 bases unmatched. The germline gives CDR1 LGHNA, CDR2 YNFKEQ. The CDR3 here is CASSQVRLADFQETQYF. The CDR3 coding sequence is TGTGCCAGCAGCCAAGTTCGGCTAGCGGATTTCCAAGAGACCCAGTACTTC.

About this clonotype itself: Because the library targeted alpha chains, this beta chain is an off-target read whose size means little. The chain carries TRBV28 and TRBJ2-7; TRBD2 might be the D (5 bases). V lost 3 bases, J lost 4 bases, and 13 bases lay in between. Per the germline V gene, CDR1 is MDHEN and CDR2 is SYDVKM. CDR3 length equals 14 residues. CDR3 bases: TGTGCCAGCAGTTTTTCGAGGGATTGGTACGAGCAGTACTTC. It codes for CASSFSRDWYEQYF.

To note about this clonotype: This beta chain was picked up by a library intended for alpha chains and is off target, so its count carries little meaning. The chain has TRBV7-9 and TRBJ2-7; unclear D gene. V shed 0 bases and J shed 2 bases, with 8 bases lying between them. This CDR3 has 14 residues. The germline V gene has CDR1 SEHNR and CDR2 FQNEAQ (reference sequence). The CDR3 here is CASSLAGVPYEQYF. CDR3 in DNA: TGTGCCAGCAGCTTAGCGGGCGTCCCCTACGAGCAGTACTTC.

Points on this clonotype: Found in a library prepared for alpha chains, this beta chain is an off-target read, and its abundance has little meaning. The CDR3 DNA reads as TGTGCCAGCAGCTTAGCGGGGGGAACCTACAATGAGCAGTTCTTC. It yields the protein CASSLAGGTYNEQFF. The V and J genes are TRBV7-7 and TRBJ2-1, with D perhaps matching TRBD2 (6 bases). CDR1 and CDR2 from the germline V gene are SSHAT and FNYEAQ (reference sequence). The CDR3 spans 15 residues. V was clipped by 0 bases and J by 2 bases, with 8 bases between them. Using reference TRBV7-7 and TRBJ2-1 for the parts outside the CDR3, the full variable domain is GAGVSQSPRYKVTKRGQDVTLRCDPISSHATLYWYQQALGQGPEFLTYFNYEAQPDKSGLPSDRFSAERPEGSISTLTIQRTEQRDSAMYRCASSLAGGTYNEQFFGPGTRLTVL.

By proportion, this clonotype is large. Since the library was made to target alpha chains, this beta chain is a stray read and its abundance is not meaningful. This sequence joins TRBV3-1 and TRBJ2-1; D gene uncertain. Trimming took 1 base from V and 4 from J, leaving 8 bases between them. The CDR3 runs to 14 residues. Germline CDR1 is LGHDT and CDR2 is YNNKEL (reference sequence). CDR3 sequence reads: CASSQVSRYNEQFF. The CDR3 DNA sequence: TGTGCCAGCAGCCAAGTTTCCAGATACAATGAGCAGTTCTTC.

About this clonotype: Found in a library prepared for alpha chains, this beta chain is an off-target read, and its abundance has little meaning. The chain employs TRBV7-2 and TRBJ2-7; 9 bases line up with TRBD1. Per germline, CDR1 SGHTA and CDR2 FQGNSA. The CDR3 totals 15 residues. Trimming removed 1 base from V and 5 bases from J; junction bases left unmatched: 6. The chain's CDR3 is CASSLEGQGKDEQYF. The CDR3, as DNA: TGTGCCAGCAGCTTAGAGGGACAGGGTAAGGACGAGCAGTACTTC.

On this clonotype itself: This beta chain is an off-target read within a library intended for alpha chains, so its frequency means little. The genes are TRBV19 and TRBJ2-3; TRBD2 is a possible D gene (6 bases). V gave up 6 bases and J gave up 2 bases, with 12 bases separating them. The germline gives CDR1 LNHDA, CDR2 SQIVND (reference sequence). The CDR3 is 14 residues long. The CDR3 DNA is TGTGCCAGTAGGGGGCTAGCGTTCACAGATACGCAGTATTTT. It yields the protein CASRGLAFTDTQYF.

This clonotype was detected a few times. In a library made to pick up alpha chains, this beta chain is a stray read with a size that means little. The V gene is TRBV20-1, the J gene TRBJ2-3; D remains unclear. Trimming shortened V by 6 bases and J by 0 bases, and 16 bases separated the two germline ends. The CDR3 loop spans 15 amino acids. Germline V CDR1 and CDR2: DFQATT, SNEGSKA (reference sequence). This chain's CDR3 is CSATPDETSTDTQYF. As DNA, the CDR3 is TGCAGTGCGACCCCGGATGAAACTAGCACAGATACGCAGTATTTT.

This clonotype has more than one count but fewer than ten. This beta chain is an unintended read in a library built for alpha chains; its size means little. This chain joins TRBV3-1 and TRBJ2-1; D remains unclear. Germline V gene lookup returns CDR1 LGHDT and CDR2 YNNKEL (reference sequence). The V end lost 0 bases, the J end lost 5 bases, and 5 bases lay between the germline ends. This CDR3 region has 13 residues. The CDR3 DNA sequence: TGTGCCAGCAGCCAAGACAGGCACAATGAGCAGTTCTTC. Protein sequence: CASSQDRHNEQFF.

In regard to this clonotype: Because this beta chain is a stray read in a library intended to capture alpha chains, its abundance should not be given much weight. V usage is TRBV7-2 and J usage is TRBJ2-1; TRBD1 is a possible D gene (6 bases). Trimming took off 3 bases at V and 0 bases at J, with 9 bases between the two ends. The CDR3 extends over 15 amino acids. Germline V gene data show CDR1 as SGHTA and CDR2 as FQGNSA. In DNA form, the CDR3 reads TGTGCCAGCAGCTTCACAGGGATCTCCTACAATGAGCAGTTCTTC. Translating gives CASSFTGISYNEQFF.

For this clonotype: This beta chain is off target for a library built for alpha chains, so its abundance means little. This chain links TRBV20-1 with TRBJ2-2; 8 bases fit TRBD1. The germline V gene has CDR1 DFQATT and CDR2 SNEGSKA (reference sequence). There are 12 residues in the CDR3. V was clipped by 4 bases and J by 6 bases; unmatched bases: 1. The CDR3 spells CSATDRAGELFF. The CDR3 DNA sequence: TGCAGTGCTACGGACAGGGCCGGGGAGCTGTTTTTT.